Listed below are T cell receptor beta chains from one sample, sequenced in a study of T cell changes during pregnancy in multiple sclerosis. Here immunoSEQ multiplex PCR was the method, and the copy in TCRdb shows in-frame clones only, minus some. The sample has around 39,000 clones; roughly 85% are singletons. The source material was CD4+ T cells from peripheral blood mononuclear cells, sampled before pregnancy. Receptors originate from a female donor with multiple sclerosis, enrolled in a pregnancy study. CDR3s include the opening cysteine and the closing phenylalanine or tryptophan. The order of the fields is J gene, D gene, clone size, V gene, CDR3 DNA, CDR3 protein. The D gene is left open where the match is weak. A row's size may be missing; if present it is once, few, many or a size class.

j_call: TRBJ2-3; d_call: TRBD2; clone_size: NA; v_call: TRBV6-1; cdr3_nt: TGTGCCAGCAGTGCATCCGGGACTAGCGGCACAGATACGCAGTATTTT; cdr3_aa: CASSASGTSGTDTQYF
j_call: TRBJ2-3; d_call: TRBD2; clone_size: NA; v_call: TRBV5-4; cdr3_nt: TGTGCCAGCAGCGATCGGACTAGCGGGAGCGCAGATACGCAGTATTTT; cdr3_aa: CASSDRTSGSADTQYF
j_call: TRBJ1-2; d_call: TRBD1; clone_size: NA; v_call: TRBV5-1; cdr3_nt: TGCGCCAGCAGCTTGGGGACAGGGGGCGAGGGCTACACCTTC; cdr3_aa: CASSLGTGGEGYTF
j_call: TRBJ2-7; d_call: NA; clone_size: NA; v_call: TRBV19; cdr3_nt: TGTGCCAGTAGTATTGGTGGCGGGTGGAGCTCCTACGAGCAGTACTTC; cdr3_aa: CASSIGGGWSSYEQYF
j_call: TRBJ1-2; d_call: NA; clone_size: NA; v_call: TRBV5-6; cdr3_nt: TGTGCCAGCAGCTCCTATGACACAAACTATGGCTACACCTTC; cdr3_aa: CASSSYDTNYGYTF
j_call: TRBJ2-2; d_call: NA; clone_size: NA; v_call: TRBV11-1; cdr3_nt: TGTGCCAGCAGCTCCATACTTGTTAACACCGGGGAGCTGTTTTTT; cdr3_aa: CASSSILVNTGELFF
j_call: TRBJ2-3; d_call: TRBD2; clone_size: NA; v_call: TRBV9; cdr3_nt: TGTGCCAGCAGCGCTAGAGGGCTAGCGGGAGGTGCAGATACGCAGTATTTT; cdr3_aa: CASSARGLAGGADTQYF
j_call: TRBJ1-2; d_call: TRBD1; clone_size: NA; v_call: TRBV2; cdr3_nt: TGTGCCAGCAGTGAGCAGGGGGCCGACTATGGCTACACCTTC; cdr3_aa: CASSEQGADYGYTF
j_call: TRBJ1-2; d_call: NA; clone_size: NA; v_call: TRBV9; cdr3_nt: TGTGCCAGCAGCCCCCGGACCGGGACTAACTATGGCTACACCTTC; cdr3_aa: CASSPRTGTNYGYTF
j_call: TRBJ1-4; d_call: NA; clone_size: NA; v_call: TRBV4-2; cdr3_nt: TGTGCCAGCAGCCAAGGATGGGGGGGGGAGGGTGAAAAACTGTTTTTT; cdr3_aa: CASSQGWGGEGEKLFF
j_call: TRBJ2-6; d_call: NA; clone_size: once; v_call: TRBV5-1; cdr3_nt: TGCGCCAGCAGCTTGGACAGGGCTGGGGCCAACGTCCTGACTTTC; cdr3_aa: CASSLDRAGANVLTF
j_call: TRBJ2-3; d_call: TRBD1; clone_size: NA; v_call: TRBV7-9; cdr3_nt: TGTGCCAGCAGACACACCGGGACAGGGGCAGATACGCAGTATTTT; cdr3_aa: CASRHTGTGADTQYF
j_call: TRBJ2-7; d_call: TRBD2; clone_size: NA; v_call: TRBV5-1; cdr3_nt: TGCGCCAGCAGCAAAACTAGCGAGGGGATATACGAGCAGTACTTC; cdr3_aa: CASSKTSEGIYEQYF
j_call: TRBJ2-5; d_call: TRBD1; clone_size: NA; v_call: TRBV7-2; cdr3_nt: TGTGCCAGCAGCTTCGAACCCGGGACAGGGAGTGGGACCCAGTACTTC; cdr3_aa: CASSFEPGTGSGTQYF
j_call: TRBJ2-1; d_call: TRBD1; clone_size: NA; v_call: TRBV13; cdr3_nt: TGTGCCAGCAGCCTGCCGAGGACAGGGGCAGGCGAGCAGTTCTTC; cdr3_aa: CASSLPRTGAGEQFF
j_call: TRBJ2-5; d_call: TRBD1; clone_size: NA; v_call: TRBV29-1; cdr3_nt: TGCAGCGTTGGGGACAGGGAGGCCCAAGAGACCCAGTACTTC; cdr3_aa: CSVGDREAQETQYF
j_call: TRBJ1-5; d_call: NA; clone_size: NA; v_call: TRBV11-2; cdr3_nt: TGTGCCAGCAGCCAGGGCGGCCAGCCCCAGCATTTT; cdr3_aa: CASSQGGQPQHF
j_call: TRBJ2-3; d_call: TRBD2; clone_size: NA; v_call: TRBV27; cdr3_nt: TGTGCCAGCAGTTCGTTAGCGGGAGCTAGCACAGATACGCAGTATTTT; cdr3_aa: CASSSLAGASTDTQYF
j_call: TRBJ1-1; d_call: TRBD1; clone_size: few; v_call: TRBV5-1; cdr3_nt: TGCGCCAGCAGCATGGACAGGGCGAACACTGAAGCTTTCTTT; cdr3_aa: CASSMDRANTEAFF
j_call: TRBJ1-2; d_call: TRBD1; clone_size: NA; v_call: TRBV5-6; cdr3_nt: TGTGCCAGCAGCGAGGGGACAGGGAGGACCTATGGCTACACCTTC; cdr3_aa: CASSEGTGRTYGYTF
j_call: TRBJ1-2; d_call: NA; clone_size: NA; v_call: TRBV27; cdr3_nt: TGTGCCAGCAGTTTAACGGCAGGATATGGCTACACCTTC; cdr3_aa: CASSLTAGYGYTF
j_call: TRBJ1-5; d_call: NA; clone_size: NA; v_call: TRBV30; cdr3_nt: TGTGCCTGGACATTCGGGGGGGTGGATCAGCCCCAGCATTTT; cdr3_aa: CAWTFGGVDQPQHF
j_call: TRBJ1-1; d_call: NA; clone_size: NA; v_call: TRBV9; cdr3_nt: TGTGCCAGCAGCGTTTCCATGAACACTGAAGCTTTCTTT; cdr3_aa: CASSVSMNTEAFF
j_call: TRBJ2-5; d_call: TRBD2; clone_size: NA; v_call: TRBV9; cdr3_nt: TGTGCCAGCAGCGTGGGGACTAGCGAGCAAGAGACCCAGTACTTC; cdr3_aa: CASSVGTSEQETQYF
j_call: TRBJ1-5; d_call: NA; clone_size: NA; v_call: TRBV5-1; cdr3_nt: TGCGCCAGCAGCTTACAGGGTGACAATCAGCCCCAGCATTTT; cdr3_aa: CASSLQGDNQPQHF
j_call: TRBJ2-1; d_call: NA; clone_size: NA; v_call: TRBV28; cdr3_nt: TGTGCCAGCAGCGGCGGGACCCTTCCTCATGAGCAGTTCTTC; cdr3_aa: CASSGGTLPHEQFF
j_call: TRBJ2-7; d_call: NA; clone_size: NA; v_call: TRBV28; cdr3_nt: TGTGCCAGCAGTTCAGTCGGGACACCCGCCCCCTACGAGCAGTACTTC; cdr3_aa: CASSSVGTPAPYEQYF
j_call: TRBJ2-3; d_call: TRBD1; clone_size: NA; v_call: TRBV6-5; cdr3_nt: TGTGCCAGCAGTCCCGGACAGGCCACAGATACGCAGTATTTT; cdr3_aa: CASSPGQATDTQYF
j_call: TRBJ2-7; d_call: TRBD1; clone_size: NA; v_call: TRBV29-1; cdr3_nt: TGCAGCGTAGCGAAAGGGACAGGGGTCTACGAGCAGTACTTC; cdr3_aa: CSVAKGTGVYEQYF
j_call: TRBJ2-1; d_call: NA; clone_size: NA; v_call: TRBV7-2; cdr3_nt: TGTGCCAGCAGCCGACCCGGGGGTAAGAATGAGCAGTTCTTC; cdr3_aa: CASSRPGGKNEQFF
j_call: TRBJ2-3; d_call: TRBD2; clone_size: NA; v_call: TRBV10-3; cdr3_nt: TGTGCCATCAGTGTGACTAGCGGCACAGATACGCAGTATTTT; cdr3_aa: CAISVTSGTDTQYF
j_call: TRBJ2-2; d_call: NA; clone_size: once; v_call: TRBV7-2; cdr3_nt: TGTGCCAGCAGCTTAGGGGCACGGGGGAACACCGGGGAGCTGTTTTTT; cdr3_aa: CASSLGARGNTGELFF
j_call: TRBJ1-1; d_call: NA; clone_size: NA; v_call: TRBV5-1; cdr3_nt: TGCGCCAGCACCACCCCCGGGGGGGGGAACACTGAAGCTTTCTTT; cdr3_aa: CASTTPGGGNTEAFF
j_call: TRBJ2-3; d_call: TRBD2; clone_size: once; v_call: TRBV5-4; cdr3_nt: TGTGCCAGCAGCTTGGAAGCGGGAGTTACAGATACGCAGTATTTT; cdr3_aa: CASSLEAGVTDTQYF
j_call: TRBJ2-7; d_call: TRBD1; clone_size: NA; v_call: TRBV30; cdr3_nt: TGTGCCTGGATGGGGACAGGGGGCTACGAGCAGTACTTC; cdr3_aa: CAWMGTGGYEQYF
j_call: TRBJ2-3; d_call: TRBD1; clone_size: NA; v_call: TRBV7-3; cdr3_nt: TGTGCCAGCAGCGTGGGACAGGTGAAGTCAGATACGCAGTATTTT; cdr3_aa: CASSVGQVKSDTQYF
j_call: TRBJ2-7; d_call: NA; clone_size: NA; v_call: TRBV21-1; cdr3_nt: TGTGCCAGCGGGGGGTCCCACACCTACGAGCAGTACTTC; cdr3_aa: CASGGSHTYEQYF
j_call: TRBJ2-7; d_call: TRBD1; clone_size: medium-sized; v_call: TRBV2; cdr3_nt: TGTGCCAGCAGGGAACAACCTGGGACAGGGGGCTACGAGCAGTACTTC; cdr3_aa: CASREQPGTGGYEQYF